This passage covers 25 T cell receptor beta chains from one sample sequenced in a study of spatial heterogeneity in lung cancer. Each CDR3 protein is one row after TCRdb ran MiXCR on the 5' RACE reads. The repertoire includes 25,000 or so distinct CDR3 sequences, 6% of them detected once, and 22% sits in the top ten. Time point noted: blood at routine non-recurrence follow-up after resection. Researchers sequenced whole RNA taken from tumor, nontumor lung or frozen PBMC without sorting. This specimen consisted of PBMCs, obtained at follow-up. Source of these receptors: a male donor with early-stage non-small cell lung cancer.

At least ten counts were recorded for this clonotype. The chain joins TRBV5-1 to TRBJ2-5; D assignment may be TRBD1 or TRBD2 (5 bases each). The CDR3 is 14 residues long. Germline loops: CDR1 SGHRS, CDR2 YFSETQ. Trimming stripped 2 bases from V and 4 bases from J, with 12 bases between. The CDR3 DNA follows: TGCGCCAGCAGCTTCCCCGGGACCGGAGAGACCCAGTACTTC. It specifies CASSFPGTGETQYF. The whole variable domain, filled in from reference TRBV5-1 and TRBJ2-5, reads KAGVTQTPRYLIKTRGQQVTLSCSPISGHRSVSWYQQTPGQGLQFLFEYFSETQRNKGNFPGRFSGRQFSNSRSEMNVSTLELGDSALYLCASSFPGTGETQYFGPGTRLLVL.

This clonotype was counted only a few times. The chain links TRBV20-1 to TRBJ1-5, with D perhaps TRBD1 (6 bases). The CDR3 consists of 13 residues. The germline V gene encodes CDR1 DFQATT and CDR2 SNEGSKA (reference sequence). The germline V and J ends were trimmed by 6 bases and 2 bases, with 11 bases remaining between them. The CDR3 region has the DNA TGCAGTGCAGTGGAGGGGGGCAATCAGCCCCAGCATTTT. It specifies CSAVEGGNQPQHF.

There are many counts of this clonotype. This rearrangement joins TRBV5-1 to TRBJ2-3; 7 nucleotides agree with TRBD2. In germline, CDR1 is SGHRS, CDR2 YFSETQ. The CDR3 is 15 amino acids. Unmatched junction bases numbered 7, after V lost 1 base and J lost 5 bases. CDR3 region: CASSLNGGSLDTQYF. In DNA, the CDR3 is TGCGCCAGCAGCTTGAATGGCGGGAGTTTAGATACGCAGTATTTT.

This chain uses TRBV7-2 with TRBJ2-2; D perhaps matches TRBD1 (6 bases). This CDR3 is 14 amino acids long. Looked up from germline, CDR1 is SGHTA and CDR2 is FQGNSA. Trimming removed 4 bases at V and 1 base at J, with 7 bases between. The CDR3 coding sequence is TGTGCCAGCAGCTGGACAGTGAACACCGGGGAGCTGTTTTTT. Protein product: CASSWTVNTGELFF.

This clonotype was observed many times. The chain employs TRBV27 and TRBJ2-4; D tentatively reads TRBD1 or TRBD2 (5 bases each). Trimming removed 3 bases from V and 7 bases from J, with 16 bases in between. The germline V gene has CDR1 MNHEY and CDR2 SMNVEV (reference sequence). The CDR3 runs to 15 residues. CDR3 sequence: CASSFLGPFSNIQYF. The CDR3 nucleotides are TGTGCCAGCAGTTTCCTGGGACCGTTCTCGAACATTCAGTACTTC.

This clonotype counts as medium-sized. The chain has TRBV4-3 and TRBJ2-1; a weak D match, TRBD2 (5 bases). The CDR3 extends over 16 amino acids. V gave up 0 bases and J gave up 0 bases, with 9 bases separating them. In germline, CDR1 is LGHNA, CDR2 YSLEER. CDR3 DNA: TGCGCCAGCAGCCAAGATATGGGGAGCTCCTACAATGAGCAGTTCTTC. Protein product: CASSQDMGSSYNEQFF.

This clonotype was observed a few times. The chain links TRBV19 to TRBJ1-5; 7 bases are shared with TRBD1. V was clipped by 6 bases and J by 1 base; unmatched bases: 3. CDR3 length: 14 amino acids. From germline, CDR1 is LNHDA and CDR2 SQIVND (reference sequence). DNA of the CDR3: TGTGCCAGTAGGGCAGGGGGGAGCAATCAGCCCCAGCATTTT. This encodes CASRAGGSNQPQHF.

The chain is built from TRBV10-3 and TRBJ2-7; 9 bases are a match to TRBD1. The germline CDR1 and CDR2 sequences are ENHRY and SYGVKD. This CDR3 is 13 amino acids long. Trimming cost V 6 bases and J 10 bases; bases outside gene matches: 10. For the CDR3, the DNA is TGTGCCATCAGCGACCTGGGACAGGGAGAACAGTACGTC. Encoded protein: CAISDLGQGEQYV.

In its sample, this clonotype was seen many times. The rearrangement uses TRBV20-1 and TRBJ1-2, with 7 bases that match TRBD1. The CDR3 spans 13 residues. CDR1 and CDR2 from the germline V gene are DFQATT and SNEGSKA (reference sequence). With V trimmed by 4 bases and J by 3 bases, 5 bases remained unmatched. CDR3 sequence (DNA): TGCAGTGCTATACAGGGGTTGGACTATGGCTACACCTTC. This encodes CSAIQGLDYGYTF.

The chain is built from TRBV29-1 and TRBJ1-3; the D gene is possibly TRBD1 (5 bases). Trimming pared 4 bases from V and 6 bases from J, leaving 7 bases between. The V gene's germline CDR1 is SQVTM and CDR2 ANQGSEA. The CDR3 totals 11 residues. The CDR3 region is CSVVGENTIYF. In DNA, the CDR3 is TGCAGCGTTGTAGGGGAAAACACCATATATTTT.

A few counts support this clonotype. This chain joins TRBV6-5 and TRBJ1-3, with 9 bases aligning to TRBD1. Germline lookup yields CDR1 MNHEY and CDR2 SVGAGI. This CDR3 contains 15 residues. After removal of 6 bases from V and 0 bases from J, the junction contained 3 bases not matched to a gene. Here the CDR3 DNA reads TGTGCCAGCAGAAGGGACAGGGTCTCTGGAAACACCATATATTTT. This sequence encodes CASRRDRVSGNTIYF.

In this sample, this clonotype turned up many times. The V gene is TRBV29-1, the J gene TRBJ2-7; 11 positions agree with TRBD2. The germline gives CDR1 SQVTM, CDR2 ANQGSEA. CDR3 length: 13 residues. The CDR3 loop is CSVIAGGSNEQYV. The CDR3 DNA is TGCAGTGTAATAGCGGGAGGGTCCAACGAGCAGTACGTC.

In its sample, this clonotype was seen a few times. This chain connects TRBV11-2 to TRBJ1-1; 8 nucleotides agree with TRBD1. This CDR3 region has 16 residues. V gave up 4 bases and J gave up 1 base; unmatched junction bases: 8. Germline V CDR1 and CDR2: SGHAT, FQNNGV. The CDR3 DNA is TGTGCCAGCAGCTCCGACTCAGGACAGGGGAACACTGAAGCTTTCTTT. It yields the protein CASSSDSGQGNTEAFF.

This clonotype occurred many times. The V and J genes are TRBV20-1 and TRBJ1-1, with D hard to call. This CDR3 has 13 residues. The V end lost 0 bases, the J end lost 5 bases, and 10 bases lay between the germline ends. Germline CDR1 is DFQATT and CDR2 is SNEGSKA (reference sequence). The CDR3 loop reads CSARDYRRTEAFF. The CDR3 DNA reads TGCAGTGCTAGAGATTATAGGAGGACTGAAGCTTTCTTT.

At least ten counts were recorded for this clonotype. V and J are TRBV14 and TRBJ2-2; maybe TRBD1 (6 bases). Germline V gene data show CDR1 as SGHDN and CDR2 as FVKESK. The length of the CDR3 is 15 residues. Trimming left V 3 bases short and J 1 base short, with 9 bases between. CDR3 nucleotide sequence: TGTGCCAGCAGCCAGGGGGCACGGAACACCGGGGAGCTGTTTTTT. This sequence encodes CASSQGARNTGELFF.

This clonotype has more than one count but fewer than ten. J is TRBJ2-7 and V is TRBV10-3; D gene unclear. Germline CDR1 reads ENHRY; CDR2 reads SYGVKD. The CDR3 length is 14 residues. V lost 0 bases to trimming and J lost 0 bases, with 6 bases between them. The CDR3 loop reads CAISESRNSYEQYF. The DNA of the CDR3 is TGTGCCATCAGTGAGTCGAGGAACTCCTACGAGCAGTACTTC.

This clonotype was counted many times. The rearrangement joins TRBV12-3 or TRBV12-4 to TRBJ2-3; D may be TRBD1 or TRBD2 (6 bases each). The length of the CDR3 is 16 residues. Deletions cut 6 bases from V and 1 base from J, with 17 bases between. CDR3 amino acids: CASRRDGGQGTDTQYF. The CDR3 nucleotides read TGTGCCAGCAGACGAGATGGGGGGCAGGGCACAGATACGCAGTATTTT.

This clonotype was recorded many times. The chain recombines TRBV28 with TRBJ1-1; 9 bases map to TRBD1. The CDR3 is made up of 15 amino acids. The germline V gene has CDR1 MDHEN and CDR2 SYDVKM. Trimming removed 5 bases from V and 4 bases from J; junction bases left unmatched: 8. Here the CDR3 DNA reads TGTGCCAGCAGTGACAGGGGGACCTGGGGCACTGAAGCTTTCTTT. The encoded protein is CASSDRGTWGTEAFF.

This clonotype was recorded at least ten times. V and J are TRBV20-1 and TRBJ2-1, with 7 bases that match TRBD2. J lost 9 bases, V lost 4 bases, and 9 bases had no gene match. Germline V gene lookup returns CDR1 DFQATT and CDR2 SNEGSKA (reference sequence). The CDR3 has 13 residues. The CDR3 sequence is CSATGGRVREQFF. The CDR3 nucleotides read TGCAGTGCTACGGGCGGGAGAGTTCGTGAGCAGTTCTTC.

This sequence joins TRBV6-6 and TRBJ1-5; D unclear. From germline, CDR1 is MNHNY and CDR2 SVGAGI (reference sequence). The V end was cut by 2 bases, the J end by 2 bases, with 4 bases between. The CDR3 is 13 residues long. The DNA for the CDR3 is TGTGCCAGCAGTTACGGACGCAATCAGCCCCAGCATTTT. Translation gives CASSYGRNQPQHF.

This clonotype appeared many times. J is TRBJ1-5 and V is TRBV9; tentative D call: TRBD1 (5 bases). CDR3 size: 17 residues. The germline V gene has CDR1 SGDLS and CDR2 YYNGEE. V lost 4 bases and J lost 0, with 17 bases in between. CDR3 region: CASSPRDGLNSNQPQHF. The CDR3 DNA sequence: TGTGCCAGCAGCCCCCGGGACGGCCTTAATAGCAATCAGCCCCAGCATTTT.

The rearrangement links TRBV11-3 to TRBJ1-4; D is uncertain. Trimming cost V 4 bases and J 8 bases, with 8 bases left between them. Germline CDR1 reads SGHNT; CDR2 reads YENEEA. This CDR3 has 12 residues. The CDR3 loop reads CASSSRKEKLFF. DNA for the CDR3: TGTGCCAGCAGCTCAAGGAAAGAAAAACTGTTTTTT.

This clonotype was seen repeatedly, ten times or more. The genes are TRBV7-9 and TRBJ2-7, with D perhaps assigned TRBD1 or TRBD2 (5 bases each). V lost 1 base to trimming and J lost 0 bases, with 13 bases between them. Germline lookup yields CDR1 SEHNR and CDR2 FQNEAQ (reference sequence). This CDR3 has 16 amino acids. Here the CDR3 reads CASSLDLGPHSYEQYF. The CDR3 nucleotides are TGTGCCAGCAGCTTAGATTTGGGACCGCACTCCTACGAGCAGTACTTC.

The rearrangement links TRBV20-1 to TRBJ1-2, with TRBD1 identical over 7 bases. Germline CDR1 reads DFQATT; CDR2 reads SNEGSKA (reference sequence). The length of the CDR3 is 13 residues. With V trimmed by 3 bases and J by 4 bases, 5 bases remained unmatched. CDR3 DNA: TGCAGTGCTAGTGTTGCAGGGGGCTATGGCTACACCTTC. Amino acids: CSASVAGGYGYTF.

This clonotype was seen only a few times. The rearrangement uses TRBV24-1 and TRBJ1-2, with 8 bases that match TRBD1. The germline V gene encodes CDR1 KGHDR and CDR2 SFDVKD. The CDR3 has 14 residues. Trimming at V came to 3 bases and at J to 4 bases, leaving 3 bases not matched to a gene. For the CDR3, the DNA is TGTGCCACCAGTGATGCGGGACAGGCCTATGGCTACACCTTC. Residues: CATSDAGQAYGYTF.